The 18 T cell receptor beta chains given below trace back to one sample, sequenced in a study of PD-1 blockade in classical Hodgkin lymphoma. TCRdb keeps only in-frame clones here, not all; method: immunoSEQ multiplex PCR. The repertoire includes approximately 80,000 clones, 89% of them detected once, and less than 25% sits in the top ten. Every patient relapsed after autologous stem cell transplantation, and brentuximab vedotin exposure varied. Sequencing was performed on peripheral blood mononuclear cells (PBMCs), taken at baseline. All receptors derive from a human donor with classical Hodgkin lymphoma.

The CDR3 nucleotides read TGTGCCAGTAGTATAGGGGTTTCAGGGTTCACAGATACGCAGTATTTT. This codes for CASSIGVSGFTDTQYF. V and J are TRBV19 and TRBJ2-3; a possible D gene is TRBD1 (5 bases). Looked up from germline, CDR1 is LNHDA and CDR2 is SQIVND (reference sequence). CDR3 length: 16 residues. The germline V and J ends were trimmed by 1 base and 2 bases, with 13 bases remaining between them.

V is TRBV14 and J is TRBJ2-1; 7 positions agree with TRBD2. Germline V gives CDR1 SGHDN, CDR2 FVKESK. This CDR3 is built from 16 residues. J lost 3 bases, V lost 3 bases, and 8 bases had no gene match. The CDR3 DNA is TGTGCCAGCAGCCACTGGGCGGGAGTTTACTACAATGAGCAGTTCTTC. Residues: CASSHWAGVYYNEQFF.

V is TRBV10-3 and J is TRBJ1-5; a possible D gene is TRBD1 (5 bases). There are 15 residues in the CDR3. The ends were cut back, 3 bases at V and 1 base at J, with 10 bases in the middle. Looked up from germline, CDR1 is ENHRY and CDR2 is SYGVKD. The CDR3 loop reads CAISDGRDSNQPQHF. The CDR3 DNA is TGTGCCATCAGTGACGGACGGGACAGCAATCAGCCCCAGCATTTT.

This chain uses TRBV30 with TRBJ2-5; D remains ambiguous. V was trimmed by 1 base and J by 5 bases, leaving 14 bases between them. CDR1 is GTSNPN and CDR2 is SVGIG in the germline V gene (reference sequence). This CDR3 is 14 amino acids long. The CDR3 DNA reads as TGTGCCTGGAGTGAATCCGTTGCTACGGAGACCCAGTACTTC. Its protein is CAWSESVATETQYF.

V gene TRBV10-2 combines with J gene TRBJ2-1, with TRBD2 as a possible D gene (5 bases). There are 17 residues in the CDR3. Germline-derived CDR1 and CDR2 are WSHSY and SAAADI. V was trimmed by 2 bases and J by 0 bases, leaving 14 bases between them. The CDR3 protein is CASSEGPYSGSYNEQFF. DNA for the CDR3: TGCGCCAGCAGTGAGGGGCCGTACAGCGGCTCCTACAATGAGCAGTTCTTC.

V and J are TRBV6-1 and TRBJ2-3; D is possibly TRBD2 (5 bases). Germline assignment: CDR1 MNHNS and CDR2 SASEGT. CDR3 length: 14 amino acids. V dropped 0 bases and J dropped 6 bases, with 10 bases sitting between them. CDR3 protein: CASSEAGGGDTQYF. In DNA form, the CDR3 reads TGTGCCAGCAGTGAAGCAGGAGGCGGGGATACGCAGTATTTT.

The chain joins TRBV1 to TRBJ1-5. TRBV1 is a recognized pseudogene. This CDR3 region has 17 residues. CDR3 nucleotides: TGCACCAGCAGCACACCCCGGGGGAAGGGGAGCAATCAGCCCCAGCATTTT. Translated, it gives CTSSTPRGKGSNQPQHF.

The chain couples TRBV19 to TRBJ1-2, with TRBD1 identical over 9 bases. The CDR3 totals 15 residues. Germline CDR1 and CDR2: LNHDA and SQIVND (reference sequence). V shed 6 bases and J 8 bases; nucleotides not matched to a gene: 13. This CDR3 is CASRRTGEKSGGYTF. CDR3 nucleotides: TGTGCCAGTAGACGGACAGGGGAGAAGTCAGGCGGCTACACCTTC. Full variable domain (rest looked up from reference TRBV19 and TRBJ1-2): DGGITQSPKYLFRKEGQNVTLSCEQNLNHDAMYWYRQDPGQGLRLIYYSQIVNDFQKGDIAEGYSVSREKKESFPLTVTSAQKNPTAFYLCASRRTGEKSGGYTFGSGTRLTVV.

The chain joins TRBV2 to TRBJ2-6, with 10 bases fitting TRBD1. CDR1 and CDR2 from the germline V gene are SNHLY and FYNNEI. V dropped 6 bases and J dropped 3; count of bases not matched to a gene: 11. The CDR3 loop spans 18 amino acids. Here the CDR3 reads CASRERTGGNRGANVLTF. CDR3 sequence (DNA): TGTGCCAGCAGAGAAAGGACAGGGGGTAATCGTGGGGCCAACGTCCTGACTTTC.

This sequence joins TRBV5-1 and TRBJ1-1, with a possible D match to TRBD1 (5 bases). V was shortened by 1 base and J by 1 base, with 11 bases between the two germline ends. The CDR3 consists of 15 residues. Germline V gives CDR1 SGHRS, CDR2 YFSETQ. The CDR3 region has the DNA TGCGCCAGCAGCTTGAGGAGGGGCTCGAACACTGAAGCTTTCTTT. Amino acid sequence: CASSLRRGSNTEAFF.

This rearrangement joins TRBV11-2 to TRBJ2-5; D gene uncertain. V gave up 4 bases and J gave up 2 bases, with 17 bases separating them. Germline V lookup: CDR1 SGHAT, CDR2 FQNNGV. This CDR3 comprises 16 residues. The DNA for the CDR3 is TGTGCCAGCAGCTCACGGGTCGCCTGGGCGCAAGAGACCCAGTACTTC. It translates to CASSSRVAWAQETQYF.

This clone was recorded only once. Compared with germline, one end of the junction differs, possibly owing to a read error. CDR3 loop: CASSLGVEAGPYNEQFF. CDR3 in DNA: TGTGCTAGCAGCTTAGGGGTAGAAGCGGGGCCCTACAATGAGCAGTTCTTC. The chain employs TRBV7-7 and TRBJ2-1, with TRBD2 matching 7 bases. Germline values: CDR1 SSHAT, CDR2 FNYEAQ (reference sequence). This CDR3 is 17 amino acids long.

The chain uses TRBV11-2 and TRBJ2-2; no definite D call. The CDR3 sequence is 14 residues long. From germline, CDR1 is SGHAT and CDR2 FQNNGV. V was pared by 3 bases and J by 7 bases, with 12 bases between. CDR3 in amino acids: CASSLTITYGELFF. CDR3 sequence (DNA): TGTGCCAGCAGCTTGACAATCACATACGGGGAGCTGTTTTTT.

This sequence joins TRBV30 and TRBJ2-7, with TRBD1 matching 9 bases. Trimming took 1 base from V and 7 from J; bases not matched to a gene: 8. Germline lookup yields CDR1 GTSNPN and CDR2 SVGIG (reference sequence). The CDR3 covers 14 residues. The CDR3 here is CAWSGGTGRKEQYF. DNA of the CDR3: TGTGCCTGGAGTGGCGGGACAGGGAGGAAGGAGCAGTACTTC.

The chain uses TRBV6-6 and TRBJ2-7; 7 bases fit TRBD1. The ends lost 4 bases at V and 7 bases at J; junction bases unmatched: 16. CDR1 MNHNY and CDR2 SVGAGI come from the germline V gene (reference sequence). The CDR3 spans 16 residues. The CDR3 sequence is CASSSRQGVPSREQYF. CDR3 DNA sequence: TGTGCCAGCAGTTCGAGACAGGGAGTCCCATCGAGGGAGCAGTACTTC.

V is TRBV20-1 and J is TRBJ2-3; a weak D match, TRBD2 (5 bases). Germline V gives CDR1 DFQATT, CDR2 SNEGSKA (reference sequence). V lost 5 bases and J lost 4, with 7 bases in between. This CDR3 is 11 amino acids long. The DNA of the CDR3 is TGCAGTGCTGAGGACTCAGATACGCAGTATTTT. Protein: CSAEDSDTQYF.

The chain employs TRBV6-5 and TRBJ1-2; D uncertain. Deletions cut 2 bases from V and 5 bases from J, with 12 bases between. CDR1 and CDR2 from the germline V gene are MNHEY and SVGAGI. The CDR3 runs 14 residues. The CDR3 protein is CASSYDRAEYGYTF. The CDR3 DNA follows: TGTGCCAGCAGTTACGATCGGGCCGAATATGGCTACACCTTC.

The CDR3 DNA reads TGCAGCGTTAGCGGACTAGCGGCTTCCTACGAGCAGTACTTC. Encoded protein: CSVSGLAASYEQYF. This chain joins TRBV29-1 and TRBJ2-7; 10 bases line up with TRBD2. The CDR3 has 14 amino acids. CDR1 is SQVTM and CDR2 is ANQGSEA in the germline V gene. J was trimmed by 1 base and V by 5 bases; bases with no gene match: 5.